Listed below are T cell receptor beta chains from one sample, sequenced in a study of T cells in Graves' hyperthyroidism and ophthalmopathy. One entry per CDR3 protein results from TCRdb running MiXCR on the multiplex PCR reads. The sample consists of 640,000 or so distinct CDR3 sequences, approximately 15% of them appearing once. Sequencing was performed on blood. The receptors derive from a woman in her late teens or twenties with Graves' ophthalmopathy. Both conserved end residues are part of each CDR3. The D gene is left open where the match is weak. Some rows have no size entry. The others give once, few or many, or a class for an expanded clone.

j_call clone_size v_call d_call cdr3_nt cdr3_aa
TRBJ1-1 many TRBV10-3 TRBD1 TGTGCCATCAGCATAACAGGGGTGAACACTGAAGCTTTCTTT CAISITGVNTEAFF
TRBJ1-3 - TRBV5-4 - TGTGCCAGCAGCTTGGGACATTGGGGAAACACCATATATTTT CASSLGHWGNTIYF
TRBJ2-7 - TRBV5-6 - TGTGCCAGCGGCTTGAGCTTCTACGAGCAGTACTTC CASGLSFYEQYF
TRBJ1-2 few TRBV30 TRBD1 TGTGCCTGGAGCAGGGGGCATTATGGCTACACCTTC CAWSRGHYGYTF
TRBJ1-5 few TRBV27 TRBD1 TGTGCCAGCAGTGCGACAGGGGGCCCATATAGCAATCAGCCCCAGCATTTT CASSATGGPYSNQPQHF
TRBJ2-5 many TRBV12-3/TRBV12-4 - TGTGCCAGCAGTTTGGGTACTCGAGCTGAAGAGACCCAGTACTTC CASSLGTRAEETQYF
TRBJ1-2 few TRBV27 TRBD1 TGTGCCAGCAGTTTGAGACAGGGGGCGAGTGGCTACACCTTC CASSLRQGASGYTF
TRBJ2-1 - TRBV6-1 TRBD2 TGTGCCAGCCATACGGGGGGTTACAATGAGCAGTTCTTC CASHTGGYNEQFF
TRBJ2-2 many TRBV5-1 TRBD2 TGCGCCAGCAGCTTTGGGACTAGCGGGAGCACCGGGGAGCTGTTTTTT CASSFGTSGSTGELFF
TRBJ2-2 few TRBV14 TRBD2 TGTGCCAGCAGCCAAGTAGAGTGGACTAGGCACACCGGGGAGCTGTTTTTT CASSQVEWTRHTGELFF
TRBJ2-3 many TRBV20-1 TRBD1 TGCAGTGCTAGAGATACGGGACAGGGAATTGGTACGCAGTATTTT CSARDTGQGIGTQYF
TRBJ2-3 many TRBV24-1 TRBD2 TGTGCCACCAGTGGTCGACAGCGGGATTCTTCGGATACGCAGTATTTT CATSGRQRDSSDTQYF
TRBJ1-2 few TRBV6-5 - TGTGCCAGCAGTTACTCCCCTCCGACTGCCATCTTTGGCTACACCTTC CASSYSPPTAIFGYTF
TRBJ2-5 many TRBV7-8 TRBD1 TGTGCCAGCAGCTCCGACAGGGGCGGGGAGACCCAGTACTTC CASSSDRGGETQYF
TRBJ1-5 - TRBV4-2 - TGTGCCAGCAGCCAAGAAGCTGGGGACACTAATCAGCCCCAGCATTTT CASSQEAGDTNQPQHF
TRBJ2-7 - TRBV25-1 TRBD2 TGTGCCGGCAGTGAGTTAGCGGGAGAGTCCTACGAGCAGTACTTC CAGSELAGESYEQYF
TRBJ2-1 - TRBV20-1 - TGCAGTGCCGCCGCTACGGGGATTATTCGGTCCTACAATGAGCAGTTCTTC CSAAATGIIRSYNEQFF
TRBJ2-2 many TRBV7-9 - TGTGCCAGCAGCTCCGGGACCCTGAACACCGGGGAGCTGTTTTTT CASSSGTLNTGELFF
TRBJ1-2 - TRBV6-1 TRBD1 TGTGCCAGCACGGGACAGGGTGACGGCTACACCTTC CASTGQGDGYTF
TRBJ1-2 many TRBV28 TRBD1 TGTGCCAGCAGTTCCCAGACAGGGGTAACTGGCTACACCTTC CASSSQTGVTGYTF
TRBJ2-6 many TRBV5-1 - TGCGCCAGCAGCAAAGCTGGGGCCAACGTCCTGACTTTC CASSKAGANVLTF
TRBJ2-1 - TRBV28 - TGTGCCAGCAGCCCTAGACTCCGGAGCCGGTTCTTC CASSPRLRSRFF
TRBJ2-3 many TRBV12-3/TRBV12-4 - TGTGCCAGCAGCCGAATAGACTCCGTAGGAGATACGCAGTATTTT CASSRIDSVGDTQYF
TRBJ2-5 many TRBV12-3/TRBV12-4 TRBD2 TGTGCCAGCAGTTTAAGGCTCCGGGGACTAGCGGGTTTTGGAATACGATGGGAGACCCAGTACTTC CASSLRLRGLAGFGIRWETQYF
TRBJ1-6 few TRBV5-4 TRBD1 TGTGCCAGCAGCAAGGAGGGACAGCAAAAGACCTCACCCCTCCACTTT CASSKEGQQKTSPLHF